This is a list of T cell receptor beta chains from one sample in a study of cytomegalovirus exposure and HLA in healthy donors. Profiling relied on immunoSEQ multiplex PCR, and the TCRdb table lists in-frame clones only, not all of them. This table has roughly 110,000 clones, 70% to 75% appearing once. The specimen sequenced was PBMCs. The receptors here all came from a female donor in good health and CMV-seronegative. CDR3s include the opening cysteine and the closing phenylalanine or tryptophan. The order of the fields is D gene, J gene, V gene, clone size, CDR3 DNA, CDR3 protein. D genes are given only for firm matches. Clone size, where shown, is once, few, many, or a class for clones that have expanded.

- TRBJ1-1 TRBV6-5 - TGTGCCAGCAGGGTAACAGGGTTAGGCACTGAAGCTTTCTTT CASRVTGLGTEAFF
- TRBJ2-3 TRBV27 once TGTGCCAGCAGTCTGAGGAAGGGAGCTATCCCAGATACGCAGTATTTT CASSLRKGAIPDTQYF
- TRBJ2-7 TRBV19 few TGTGCCAGTAGTTTCGGCTACGAGCAGTACTTC CASSFGYEQYF
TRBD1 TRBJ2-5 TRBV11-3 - TGTGCCAGCAGGCCCGGACAGGGGCAAGAGACCCAGTACTTC CASRPGQGQETQYF
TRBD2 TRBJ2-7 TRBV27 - TGTGCCAGCAGTCTAGGACTAGCGGGAGGGGGCGAGCAGTACTTC CASSLGLAGGGEQYF
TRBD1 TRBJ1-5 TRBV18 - TGTGCCAGCTCACCTGAAAGACAGGGGAGGGTCAATCAGCCCCAGCATTTT CASSPERQGRVNQPQHF
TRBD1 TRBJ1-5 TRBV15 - TGTGCCACCACTGAGCTTACAGGGGCGTATAGCAATCAGCCCCAGCATTTT CATTELTGAYSNQPQHF
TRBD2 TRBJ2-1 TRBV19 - TGTGCCAGTATCGGAAGAGGGGCGGGAGCTCGGAATGAGCAGTTCTTC CASIGRGAGARNEQFF
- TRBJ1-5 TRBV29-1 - TGCAGCGTTGGCGGGGGGCGCGGTCAGCCCCAGCATTTT CSVGGGRGQPQHF
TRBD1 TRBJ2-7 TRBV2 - TGTGCCAGCAGTGAAGAGGGGGCCTCAGGGTACGAGCAGTACTTC CASSEEGASGYEQYF
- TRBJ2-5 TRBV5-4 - TGTGCCAGCAGCCCCCCCGGGAGCGACGAGACCCAGTACTTC CASSPPGSDETQYF
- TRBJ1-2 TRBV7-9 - TGTGCCAGCAGCTTAGTGGTTCCAGGGGTGGACTATGGCTACACCTTC CASSLVVPGVDYGYTF
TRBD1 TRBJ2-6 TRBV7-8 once TGTGCCAGCAGCTTGACCCGGGACAGCTCTGGGGCCAACGTCCTGACTTTC CASSLTRDSSGANVLTF
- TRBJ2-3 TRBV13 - TGTGCCAGCAGCTTAGGACAGTCCGGAGATACGCAGTATTTT CASSLGQSGDTQYF
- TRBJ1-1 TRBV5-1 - TGCGCCAGCAGCCCCTCACAGGGGAACACTGAAGCTTTCTTT CASSPSQGNTEAFF
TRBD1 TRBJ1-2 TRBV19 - TGTGCCAGTAGTGTCGGGACAGTGTCTTCCTACACCTTC CASSVGTVSSYTF
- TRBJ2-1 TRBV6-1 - TGTGCCAGCAGGGCCCTCTCCTACAATGAGCAGTTCTTC CASRALSYNEQFF
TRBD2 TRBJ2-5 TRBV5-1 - TGCGCCAGCAGCTTGGAGCCTAGCGGGTGGGAGACCCAGTACTTC CASSLEPSGWETQYF
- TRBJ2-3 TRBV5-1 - TGCGCCAGCAGCTTGCAGAAACACACAGATACGCAGTATTTT CASSLQKHTDTQYF
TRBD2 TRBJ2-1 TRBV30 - TGTGCCTGGGGCCACCCCCCGACCGGACTAGCGGCTTTCCGTGAGCAGTTCTTC CAWGHPPTGLAAFREQFF
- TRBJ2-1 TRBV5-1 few TGCGCCAGCAGCTTGAACCCCGAACAGAATGAGCAGTTCTTC CASSLNPEQNEQFF
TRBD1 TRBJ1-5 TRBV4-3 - TGCGCCAGCAGCCAAGATTATATGGGACAGCGGCGACATCAGCCCCAGCATTTT CASSQDYMGQRRHQPQHF
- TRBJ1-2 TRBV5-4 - TGTGCCAGCAGCCCCGGACTAGACGGAAACTATGGCTACACCTTC CASSPGLDGNYGYTF
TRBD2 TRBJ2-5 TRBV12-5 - TGTGCTAGTCTCCTACGGGGTAGCGGGAGCGGTGAGACCCAGTACTTC CASLLRGSGSGETQYF
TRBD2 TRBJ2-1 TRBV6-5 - TGTGCCAGCAGTTACTCGAGCTTAGCGGGAGCCAATGAGCAGTTCTTC CASSYSSLAGANEQFF
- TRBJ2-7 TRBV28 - TGTGCCAGCAGGGGACTCGACTCCTACGAGCAGTACTTC CASRGLDSYEQYF
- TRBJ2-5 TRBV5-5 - TGTGCCAGCACCAACTACGGGGGATCGGAGACCCAGTACTTC CASTNYGGSETQYF
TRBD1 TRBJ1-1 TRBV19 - TGTGCCAGTAGTGTAAAAGGGGGCTGTGGAGCTTTCTTT CASSVKGGCGAFF
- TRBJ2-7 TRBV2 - TGTGCCAGCACCTCCGACAGCCACGAGCAGTACTTC CASTSDSHEQYF
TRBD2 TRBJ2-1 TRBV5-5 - TGTGCCAGCAGCTGGAGCGGGAGGGAGGTTGTGGAAGAGCAGTTCTTC CASSWSGREVVEEQFF
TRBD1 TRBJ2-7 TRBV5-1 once TGCGCCAGCGCCTGGACAGGTTCCTACGAGCAGTACTTC CASAWTGSYEQYF
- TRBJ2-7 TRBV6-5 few TGTGCCAGCAGGATGCAGCCAGGACAATCCTACGAGCAGTACTTC CASRMQPGQSYEQYF
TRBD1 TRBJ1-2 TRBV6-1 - TGTGCCAGCGGGGATACAGGGGCAGCTAACTATGGCTACACCTTC CASGDTGAANYGYTF
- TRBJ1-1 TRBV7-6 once TGTGCCAGCAGTTTATACGAGTCCTCGAACACTGAAGCTTTCTTT CASSLYESSNTEAFF
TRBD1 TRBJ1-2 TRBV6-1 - TGTGCCAGCAGTGAAGCGGGGCAGGGGGCTCATGGCTACACCTTC CASSEAGQGAHGYTF
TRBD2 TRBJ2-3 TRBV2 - TGTGCCAGCAGATTCGGGACTAGCGGATTGAAGTATTTT CASRFGTSGLKYF
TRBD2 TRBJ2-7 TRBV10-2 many TGCGCCAGCAGCCCGGGACTAATGAACGAGCAGTACTTC CASSPGLMNEQYF
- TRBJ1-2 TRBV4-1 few TGCGCCAGCAGCCAAGTCGGCTATGGCTACACCTTC CASSQVGYGYTF
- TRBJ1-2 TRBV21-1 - TGTGCCAGCAGCACCCCAAGACGTTGCGGGCGGAGGAGACTTTTTGGCTACACCTTC CASSTPRRCGRRRLFGYTF
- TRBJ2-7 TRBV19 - TGTGCCAGTAAAAAAAACACCGGGAGTTTGACCTACGAGCAGTACTTC CASKKNTGSLTYEQYF